The source of this T cell receptor (beta chain) is a study of shared clonotypes between healthy human individuals. Regarding the study as a whole: Represented genetic and exposure-history diversity was restricted by having few donors.

This CDR3 has 14 amino acids. Germline CDR1 SGHRS, CDR2 YFSETQ. V lost 4 bases to trimming and J lost 12 bases, with 17 bases between them. In its sample, this clone was seen once. Its antigen is still unknown. The table came from immunoSEQ multiplex PCR; TCRdb's copy has only in-frame clones and leaves some out. The table lists 2,500,000 or so clones, approximately 93% of them singletons. The TCR was taken from a man aged 18 to 35 in good health. Some clones in this sample may be carry-over from other donors' samples. This chain links TRBV5-1 with TRBJ2-6; possibly TRBD2 for D (5 bases). What was sequenced was naive CD4+ T cells from PBMCs. The sample's subset: CD45RA+ positively selected. CDR3 amino acids: CASSPPGSLSVLTF. In DNA, the CDR3 is TGCGCCAGCAGCCCCCCGGGGAGCCTCAGCGTCCTGACTTTC.